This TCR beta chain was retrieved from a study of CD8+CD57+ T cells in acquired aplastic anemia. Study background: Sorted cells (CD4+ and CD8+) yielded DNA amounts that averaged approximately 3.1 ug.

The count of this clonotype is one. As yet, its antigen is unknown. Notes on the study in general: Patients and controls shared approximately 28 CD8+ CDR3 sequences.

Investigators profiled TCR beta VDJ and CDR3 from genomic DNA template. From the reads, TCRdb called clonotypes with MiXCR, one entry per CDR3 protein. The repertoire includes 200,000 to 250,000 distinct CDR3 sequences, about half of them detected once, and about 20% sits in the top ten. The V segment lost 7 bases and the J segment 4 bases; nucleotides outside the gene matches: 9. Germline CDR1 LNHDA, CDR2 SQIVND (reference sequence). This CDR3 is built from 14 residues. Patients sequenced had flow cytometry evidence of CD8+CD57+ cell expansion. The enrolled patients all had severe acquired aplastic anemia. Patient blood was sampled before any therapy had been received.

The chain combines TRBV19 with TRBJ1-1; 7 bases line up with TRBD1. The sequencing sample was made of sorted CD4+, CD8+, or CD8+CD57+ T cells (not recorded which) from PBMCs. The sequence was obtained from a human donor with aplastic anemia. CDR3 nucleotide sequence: TGTGCCAGTACCGAAGACAGGGTTGCCACTGAAGCTTTCTTT. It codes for CASTEDRVATEAFF.